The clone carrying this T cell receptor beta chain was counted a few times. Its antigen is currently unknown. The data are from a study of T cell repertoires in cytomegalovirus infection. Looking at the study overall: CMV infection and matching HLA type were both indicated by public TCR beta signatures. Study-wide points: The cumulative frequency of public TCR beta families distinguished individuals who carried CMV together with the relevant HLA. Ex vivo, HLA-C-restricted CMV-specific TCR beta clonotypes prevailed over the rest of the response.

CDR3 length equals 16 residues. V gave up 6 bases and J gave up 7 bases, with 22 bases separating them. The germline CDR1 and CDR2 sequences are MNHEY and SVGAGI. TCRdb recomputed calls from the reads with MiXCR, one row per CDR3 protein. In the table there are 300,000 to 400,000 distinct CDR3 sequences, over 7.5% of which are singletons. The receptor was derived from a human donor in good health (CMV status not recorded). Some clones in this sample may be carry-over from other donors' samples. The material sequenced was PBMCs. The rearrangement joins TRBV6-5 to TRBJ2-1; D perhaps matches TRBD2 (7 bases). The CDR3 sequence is CASRQQTGGHRNEQFF. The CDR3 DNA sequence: TGTGCCAGCAGACAACAAACGGGGGGCCACAGGAATGAGCAGTTCTTC.